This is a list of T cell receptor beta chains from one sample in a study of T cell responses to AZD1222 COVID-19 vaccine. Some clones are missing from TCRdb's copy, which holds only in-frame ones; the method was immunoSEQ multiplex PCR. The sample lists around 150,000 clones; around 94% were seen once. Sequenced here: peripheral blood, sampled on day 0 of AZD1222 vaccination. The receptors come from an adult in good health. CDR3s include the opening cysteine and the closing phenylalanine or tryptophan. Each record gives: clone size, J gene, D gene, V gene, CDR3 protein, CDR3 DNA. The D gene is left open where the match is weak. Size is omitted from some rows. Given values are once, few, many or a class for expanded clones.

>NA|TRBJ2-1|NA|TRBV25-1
CASSDPRKGSYNEQFF
TGTGCCAGCAGTGATCCCAGGAAGGGTTCCTACAATGAGCAGTTCTTC
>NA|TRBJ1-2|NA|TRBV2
CASRQTGNYGYTF
TGTGCCAGCAGACAAACGGGGAACTATGGCTACACCTTC
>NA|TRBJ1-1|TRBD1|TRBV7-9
CASTARRTGREAFF
TGTGCCAGCACCGCGCGACGGACAGGTCGTGAAGCTTTCTTT
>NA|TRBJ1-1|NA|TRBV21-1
CASSKVPDPGQGDTEAFF
TGTGCCAGCAGCAAAGTCCCCGATCCCGGACAGGGGGACACTGAAGCTTTCTTT
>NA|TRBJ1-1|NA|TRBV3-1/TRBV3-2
CASSARSEAFF
TGTGCCAGCAGCGCAAGGAGTGAAGCTTTCTTT
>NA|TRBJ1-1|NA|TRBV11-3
CASSPGWSAEAFF
TGTGCCAGCAGCCCAGGGTGGAGCGCTGAAGCTTTCTTT
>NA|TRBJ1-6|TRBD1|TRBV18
CASSRKTGGNNSPLHF
TGTGCCAGCTCACGAAAAACAGGGGGTAATAATTCACCCCTCCACTTT
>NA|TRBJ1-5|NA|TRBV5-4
CASSLSSEGVQPQHF
TGTGCCAGCAGCTTGAGCTCCGAGGGGGTTCAGCCCCAGCATTTT
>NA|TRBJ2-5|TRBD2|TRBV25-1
CASSEYKGTSGGWETQYF
TGTGCCAGCAGTGAATATAAGGGGACTAGCGGGGGCTGGGAGACCCAGTACTTC
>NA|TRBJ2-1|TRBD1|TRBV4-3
CASSQQDRGHEQFF
TGCGCCAGCAGCCAACAAGACAGGGGGCATGAGCAGTTCTTC
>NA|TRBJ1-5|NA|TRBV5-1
CASSLAPGHEEPQHF
TGCGCCAGCAGCTTGGCCCCAGGCCACGAGGAGCCCCAGCATTTT
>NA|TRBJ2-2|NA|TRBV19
CASSISGDSDTGELFF
TGTGCCAGTAGTATATCTGGGGATTCGGACACCGGGGAGCTGTTTTTT
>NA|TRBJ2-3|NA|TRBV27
CASSLSGEDTQYF
TGTGCCAGCAGTTTATCAGGGGAGGATACGCAGTATTTT
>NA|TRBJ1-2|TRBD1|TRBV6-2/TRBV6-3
CASSYGAGGDYGYTF
TGTGCCAGCAGTTATGGGGCAGGGGGCGACTATGGCTACACCTTC
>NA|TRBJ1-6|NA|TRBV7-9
CASSIIGAGSNSPLHF
TGTGCCAGCAGCATCATCGGAGCAGGGTCAAATTCACCCCTCCACTTT
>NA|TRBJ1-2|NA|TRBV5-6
CASSFGAGYGYTF
TGTGCCAGCAGCTTCGGCGCGGGCTATGGCTACACCTTC
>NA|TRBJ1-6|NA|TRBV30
CAWSEGLYNSPLHF
TGTGCCTGGAGTGAAGGACTGTATAATTCACCCCTCCACTTT
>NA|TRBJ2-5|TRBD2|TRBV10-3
CAISDRGTSGGETQYF
TGTGCCATCAGTGACAGGGGGACTAGCGGGGGTGAGACCCAGTACTTC
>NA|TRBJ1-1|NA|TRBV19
CASIVGNTNTEAFF
TGTGCCAGTATAGTGGGAAACACAAACACTGAAGCTTTCTTT
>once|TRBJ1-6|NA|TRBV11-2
CASSYLGRATNSPLHF
TGTGCCAGCAGCTACTTAGGGCGGGCGACCAATTCACCCCTCCACTTT
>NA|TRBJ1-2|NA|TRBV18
CASSPRGEGYTF
TGTGCCAGCTCACCACGGGGTGAAGGCTACACCTTC
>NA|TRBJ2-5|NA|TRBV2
CASILGGAQETQYF
TGTGCCAGCATCTTAGGGGGGGCCCAAGAGACCCAGTACTTC
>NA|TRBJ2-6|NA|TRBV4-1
CASSQVFQSGANVLTF
TGCGCCAGCAGCCAAGTTTTTCAGTCTGGGGCCAACGTCCTGACTTTC
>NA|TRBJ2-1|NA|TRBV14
CASSQALVPYNEQFF
TGTGCCAGCAGCCAAGCGTTAGTCCCTTACAATGAGCAGTTCTTC
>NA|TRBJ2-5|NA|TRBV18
CASSPPLQETQYF
TGTGCCAGCTCACCACCTTTACAAGAGACCCAGTACTTC
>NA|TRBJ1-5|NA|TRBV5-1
CASSLTGTPQPQHF
TGCGCCAGCAGCCTAACAGGGACCCCTCAGCCCCAGCATTTT
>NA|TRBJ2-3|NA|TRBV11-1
CASRNRVGADTQYF
TGTGCCAGCAGAAACAGGGTAGGGGCAGATACGCAGTATTTT
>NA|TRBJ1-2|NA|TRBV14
CASSQGTIYGYTF
TGTGCCAGCAGCCAAGGGACCATCTATGGCTACACCTTC
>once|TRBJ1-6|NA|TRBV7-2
CASSLGGRGVDSPLHF
TGTGCCAGCAGCTTAGGTGGGCGGGGGGTGGATTCACCCCTCCACTTT
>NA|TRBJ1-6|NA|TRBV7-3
CASSLNSLGNSPLHF
TGTGCCAGCAGCTTAAATAGTCTAGGAAATTCACCCCTCCACTTT
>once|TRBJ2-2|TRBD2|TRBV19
CATSGKGAGELFF
TGTGCCACTAGCGGGAAGGGGGCCGGGGAGCTGTTTTTT
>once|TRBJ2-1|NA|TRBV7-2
CASSWSRINEQFF
TGTGCCAGCAGCTGGAGTCGAATCAATGAGCAGTTCTTC
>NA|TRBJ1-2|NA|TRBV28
CASRHTARRSLNYGYTF
TGTGCCAGCAGGCACACGGCCCGCCGGTCGCTTAACTATGGCTACACCTTC
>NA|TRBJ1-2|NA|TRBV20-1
CSEGPYTF
TGCAGTGAGGGCCCCTACACCTTC
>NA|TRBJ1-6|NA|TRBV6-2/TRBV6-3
CASSYDGTSAAPNSPLHF
TGTGCCAGCAGTTACGACGGAACAAGCGCCGCTCCGAATTCACCCCTCCACTTT
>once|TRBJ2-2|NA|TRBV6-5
CASRSGNTGELFF
TGTGCCAGCAGGTCAGGGAACACCGGGGAGCTGTTTTTT
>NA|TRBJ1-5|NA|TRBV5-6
CASSLSSFARFYSNQPQHF
TGTGCCAGCAGCTTGTCATCTTTCGCAAGGTTTTATAGCAATCAGCCCCAGCATTTT
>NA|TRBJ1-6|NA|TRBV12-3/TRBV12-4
CASQGEGSTPLHF
TGTGCCAGCCAAGGAGAGGGCTCGACACCCCTCCACTTT
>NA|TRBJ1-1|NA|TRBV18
CASSPPMGARTEAFF
TGTGCCAGCTCACCACCAATGGGGGCGAGGACTGAAGCTTTCTTT
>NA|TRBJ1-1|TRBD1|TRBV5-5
CASSLRSGQLNTEAFF
TGTGCCAGCAGCTTGAGGTCGGGACAGTTGAACACTGAAGCTTTCTTT
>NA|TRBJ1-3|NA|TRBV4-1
CASSTQTSGRGGNTIYF
TGCGCCAGCAGCACCCAAACCTCGGGCAGAGGAGGAAACACCATATATTTT
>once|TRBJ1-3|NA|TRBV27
CASSFAGGNTIYF
TGTGCCAGCAGTTTCGCAGGTGGAAACACCATATATTTT
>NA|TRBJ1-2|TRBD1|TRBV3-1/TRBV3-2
CASSQGGTGSDYGYTF
TGTGCCAGCAGCCAAGGTGGGACAGGGAGTGACTATGGCTACACCTTC
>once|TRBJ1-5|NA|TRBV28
CASRRGDQPQHF
TGTGCCAGCAGGAGGGGGGATCAGCCCCAGCATTTT
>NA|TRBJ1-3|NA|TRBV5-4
CASSFRGVGNTIYF
TGTGCCAGCAGCTTTCGAGGGGTTGGAAACACCATATATTTT